This T cell receptor beta chain emerged from a study of blood T cell repertoires in COVID-19. Clones were sequenced by immunoSEQ multiplex PCR, and TCRdb holds only the in-frame ones, with some missing. The data show over 90,000 clones, with about 90% seen just once and 20% held by the top ten. V was clipped by 1 base and J by 3 bases; unmatched bases: 9. Germline V gives CDR1 SEHNR, CDR2 FQNEAQ (reference sequence). This CDR3 has 18 residues. The chain employs TRBV7-9 and TRBJ2-2; TRBD2 aligns across 9 bases. The specimen sequenced was peripheral blood. The sequence came from a human donor in a cohort sampled during active COVID-19. The CDR3 region has the DNA TGTGCCAGCAGCTTAGTGAGGTCTAGCGGGACTGACACCGGGGAGCTGTTTTTT. Residues: CASSLVRSSGTDTGELFF.